The 2 T cell receptor beta chains reported below all come from one sample, sequenced in a study of CD8 T cells in ankylosing spondylitis. Their cognate antigens are unknown. TCRdb re-analysed the 5' RACE reads in MiXCR, keeping a single row per CDR3 protein. The sample consists of roughly 700,000 distinct CDR3 sequences, 15% to 20% of them appearing once. Whole-study findings and limits: Within ankylosing spondylitis blood, a TCR beta motif made up of seven to nine highly homologous variants appeared to be characteristic.

The sequenced material came from blood, either unsorted or a sorted T cell fraction (not recorded which). The receptor set was obtained from a male donor with ankylosing spondylitis.

This clonotype came up many times. The chain joins TRBV29-1 to TRBJ2-7; D call uncertain. CDR1 and CDR2 (germline): SQVTM, ANQGSEA. V shed 0 bases and J shed 7 bases, with 13 bases lying between them. The CDR3 is 13 amino acids. CDR3 in amino acids: CSVEDRSNTEQYF. The DNA of the CDR3 is TGCAGCGTTGAAGATCGCAGTAATACGGAGCAGTACTTC.

This clonotype came up a few times. The chain recombines TRBV7-2 with TRBJ2-3; TRBD2 agrees at 9 bases. J gave up 8 bases and V 7 bases, and 10 bases lay outside the gene matches. The CDR3 consists of 14 residues. In germline, CDR1 is SGHTA, CDR2 FQGNSA. The CDR3 reads CASNSRTSAGTQYF. In DNA, the CDR3 is TGTGCCAGCAACTCTCGGACTAGCGCGGGTACGCAGTATTTT.